This T cell receptor (beta chain) was found in a study of CD8 T cells in ankylosing spondylitis. Study results and caveats: Among TCR beta sequences, a motif of 7 to 9 highly homologous variants appeared characteristic of ankylosing spondylitis blood. Significant enrichment of disease-linked clones was reportedly seen in matched ankylosing spondylitis synovial fluid. Clones linked with disease were CD8+ and fairly uncommon in the peripheral blood. Before this, some motif variants had been reported in reactive arthritis synovial fluid and blood.

Note on this clonotype: Antigen unknown.

This CDR3 has 18 residues. The J segment lost 2 bases and the V segment lost 1 base, leaving 8 bases of the junction unmatched. Scientists made TCR beta libraries using quantitative 5'-RACE with molecular barcodes. MiXCR was run by TCRdb on the 5' RACE reads, yielding one entry per CDR3 protein. This table holds over 700,000 distinct CDR3 sequences, around 19% found once. V and J are TRBV12-3 or TRBV12-4 and TRBJ1-5; 10 nucleotides align to TRBD1. The specimen was blood, either unsorted or a sorted T cell fraction (not recorded which). The TCR originated in a male donor with ankylosing spondylitis. DNA for the CDR3: TGTGCCAGCAGTTTAGGGGACAGGGGCGGGTTTGGCAATCAGCCCCAGCATTTT. Amino acid sequence: CASSLGDRGGFGNQPQHF.